The rows below give T cell receptor beta chains drawn from one sample of a study of beta chain features in type 1 diabetes. Repertoires were generated with immunoSEQ multiplex PCR, while TCRdb's copy carries only in-frame clones and drops some. In the table there are 200,000 to 250,000 clones, less than 35% of which are singletons. Sequencing used central memory CD4+ T cells from blood. The receptors were gathered from a man aged 25-45 years in good health. The CDR3 runs from the conserved cysteine through the conserved F or W. The D gene is left open where the match is weak. Rows may omit the clone size; those that give it use once, few, many or a size class.

V gene	J gene	D gene	clone size	CDR3 protein	CDR3 DNA
TRBV28	TRBJ1-1	-	few	CASSSAGSYTEAFF	TGTGCCAGCAGTTCCGCAGGGAGCTACACTGAAGCTTTCTTT
TRBV28	TRBJ2-2	-	few	CASSLALTELFF	TGTGCCAGCAGTTTGGCCCTCACGGAGCTGTTTTTT
TRBV2	TRBJ2-1	-	once	CASGTDNEQFF	TGTGCCAGCGGGACGGACAATGAGCAGTTCTTC
TRBV6-1	TRBJ2-5	-	few	CASTSTGSRETQYF	TGTGCCAGCACAAGTACAGGGAGTCGAGAGACCCAGTACTTC
TRBV10-3	TRBJ2-3	-	-	CAISEWGADTQYF	TGTGCCATCTCAGAGTGGGGGGCAGATACGCAGTATTTT
TRBV30	TRBJ1-1	-	-	CAWSRDKNTEAFF	TGTGCCTGGAGCCGGGACAAGAACACTGAAGCTTTCTTT
TRBV5-1	TRBJ2-3	-	-	CASSLGPSTDTQYF	TGCGCCAGCAGCTTGGGCCCTAGCACAGATACGCAGTATTTT
TRBV7-2	TRBJ2-5	TRBD1	few	CASSLSVGQGQETQYF	TGTGCCAGCAGCTTAAGTGTGGGACAGGGACAAGAGACCCAGTACTTC
TRBV7-8	TRBJ1-4	-	-	CASSLAATNEKLFF	TGTGCCAGCAGCTTAGCAGCAACTAATGAAAAACTGTTTTTT
TRBV29-1	TRBJ2-2	TRBD1	-	CSVLLQGVDTGELFF	TGCAGCGTTCTACTACAGGGGGTGGACACCGGGGAGCTGTTTTTT
TRBV6-5	TRBJ2-5	TRBD1	few	CASNTRDRQETQYF	TGTGCCAGCAATACAAGGGACAGGCAAGAGACCCAGTACTTC
TRBV30	TRBJ2-5	-	many	CAWHRTVQETQYF	TGTGCCTGGCACCGGACAGTCCAAGAGACCCAGTACTTC
TRBV5-4	TRBJ2-7	-	few	CASSLDIPYEQYF	TGTGCCAGCAGCTTGGATATTCCCTACGAGCAGTACTTC
TRBV6-6	TRBJ2-7	-	few	CASTGADEQYF	TGTGCCAGCACAGGTGCGGACGAGCAGTACTTC
TRBV5-6	TRBJ1-5	-	-	CASSLQLGQPQHF	TGTGCCAGCAGCTTGCAACTGGGTCAGCCCCAGCATTTT
TRBV6-5	TRBJ2-7	-	-	CASSYLGAADEQYF	TGTGCCAGCAGTTACTTAGGGGCGGCCGACGAGCAGTACTTC
TRBV7-2	TRBJ2-7	-	-	CASSLGWAASAAGEQYF	TGTGCCAGCAGCTTAGGATGGGCGGCTAGCGCCGCGGGGGAGCAGTACTTC
TRBV5-6	TRBJ2-6	-	-	CASSLERGFSGANVLTF	TGTGCCAGCAGCTTGGAAAGGGGATTTTCAGGGGCCAACGTCCTGACTTTC
TRBV28	TRBJ2-3	TRBD1	few	CASRDSSTDTQYF	TGTGCCAGCCGGGACAGTAGCACAGATACGCAGTATTTT
TRBV4-2	TRBJ2-3	TRBD2	-	CASSLLREGPDTQYF	TGTGCCAGCAGCCTACTAAGGGAGGGTCCCGACACGCAGTATTTT
TRBV28	TRBJ1-5	-	-	CASSLLGYSNQPQHF	TGTGCCAGCAGTTTGCTGGGGTATAGCAATCAGCCCCAGCATTTT
TRBV5-1	TRBJ2-3	-	-	CASSLAAGVTDTQYF	TGCGCCAGCAGCTTGGCCGCAGGGGTCACAGATACGCAGTATTTT
TRBV6-1	TRBJ2-3	-	-	CASSELETRSTQYF	TGTGCCAGCAGTGAGCTCGAGACTAGAAGTACGCAGTATTTT
TRBV6-5	TRBJ2-5	-	-	CASSKGQETQYF	TGTGCCAGCAGCAAGGGGCAAGAGACCCAGTACTTC
TRBV30	TRBJ2-3	TRBD2	-	CAWSALLAGSSTDTQYF	TGTGCCTGGAGTGCCTTACTAGCGGGTTCTAGCACAGATACGCAGTATTTT
TRBV11-2	TRBJ2-2	TRBD2	-	CASSSGGTGELFF	TGTGCCAGCAGCTCCGGGGGGACCGGGGAGCTGTTTTTT
TRBV5-1	TRBJ2-3	-	few	CASFFTDTQYF	TGCGCCAGCTTCTTCACAGATACGCAGTATTTT
TRBV2	TRBJ2-5	-	-	CASGLLQETQYF	TGTGCCAGCGGGCTACTCCAAGAGACCCAGTACTTC
TRBV29-1	TRBJ2-5	-	-	CSVEGEAGKTQYF	TGCAGCGTTGAAGGGGAGGCAGGGAAGACCCAGTACTTC
TRBV30	TRBJ2-2	-	-	CAWSVRGTGELFF	TGTGCCTGGAGTGTAAGGGGCACCGGGGAGCTGTTTTTT
TRBV6-6	TRBJ2-4	-	few	CASTPGDRKNIQYF	TGTGCCAGCACCCCAGGCGATAGAAAAAACATTCAGTACTTC
TRBV5-6	TRBJ2-3	-	few	CASSLAPDTQYF	TGTGCCAGCAGCTTGGCCCCAGATACGCAGTATTTT
TRBV29-1	TRBJ2-7	-	-	CSGMTLTGPEQYF	TGCAGCGGGATGACCTTGACAGGTCCTGAGCAGTACTTC
TRBV5-1	TRBJ2-1	TRBD2	-	CASSLQLAGVNEQFF	TGCGCCAGCAGCTTGCAACTAGCGGGAGTCAATGAGCAGTTCTTC
TRBV30	TRBJ1-2	-	-	CAWSIRKDGYTF	TGTGCCTGGAGTATCAGGAAGGATGGCTACACCTTC
TRBV2	TRBJ2-1	-	-	CASSDNLPYNEQFF	TGTGCCAGCAGTGATAACTTACCCTACAATGAGCAGTTCTTC
TRBV28	TRBJ2-2	TRBD1	-	CASSSPGTGNTGELFF	TGTGCCAGCAGTTCTCCCGGGACAGGGAACACCGGGGAGCTGTTTTTT
TRBV4-3	TRBJ1-1	-	-	CASSQVRGETEAFF	TGCGCCAGCAGCCAAGTGAGGGGGGAGACTGAAGCTTTCTTT
TRBV7-2	TRBJ2-1	-	-	CASSFVASSYNEQFF	TGTGCCAGCAGCTTTGTGGCAAGCTCCTACAATGAGCAGTTCTTC
TRBV6-5	TRBJ2-1	TRBD1	few	CASSPDRVVNEQFF	TGTGCCAGCAGTCCGGACAGGGTTGTAAATGAGCAGTTCTTC
TRBV7-7	TRBJ2-1	TRBD1	once	CASSRDSYNEQFF	TGTGCCAGCAGCCGGGACAGCTACAATGAGCAGTTCTTC